Shown below are 10 T cell receptor beta chains from a single sample sequenced in a study of cytomegalovirus exposure and HLA in healthy donors. Here immunoSEQ multiplex PCR was the method, and the copy in TCRdb shows in-frame clones only, minus some. The table shows 200,000 to 300,000 clones, with around 86% occurring only once. Sequencing was performed on PBMCs. All receptors derive from a woman aged 25 to 45 in good health and CMV-seropositive.

This chain uses TRBV6-1 with TRBJ2-1, with 10 nucleotides matching TRBD2. Germline assignment: CDR1 MNHNS and CDR2 SASEGT. V lost 5 bases and J lost 7; bases outside the gene matches: 8. This CDR3 contains 15 residues. The CDR3 sequence is CASSPPLAGVNEQFF. The CDR3 bases are TGTGCCAGCAGTCCCCCGCTAGCGGGAGTGAATGAGCAGTTCTTC.

The sample holds a few counts of this clone. This sequence joins TRBV5-4 and TRBJ2-5; possibly TRBD2 for D (6 bases). The germline gives CDR1 SGHNT, CDR2 YYREEE (reference sequence). The CDR3 consists of 14 residues. Trimming removed 4 bases from V and 3 bases from J, with 13 bases in between. The chain's CDR3 is CASSAATREETQYF. The CDR3 DNA reads TGTGCCAGCAGCGCGGCGACTAGGGAAGAGACCCAGTACTTC. Full variable domain (outside the CDR3, taken from reference TRBV5-4 and TRBJ2-5): ETGVTQSPTHLIKTRGQQVTLRCSSQSGHNTVSWYQQALGQGPQFIFQYYREEENGRGNFPPRFSGLQFPNYSSELNVNALELDDSALYLCASSAATREETQYFGPGTRLLVL.

The chain recombines TRBV29-1 with TRBJ2-1; 8 bases fit TRBD2. The CDR3 has 14 amino acids. Germline loops: CDR1 SQVTM, CDR2 ANQGSEA. Trimming at V came to 7 bases and at J to 2 bases, leaving 7 bases not matched to a gene. CDR3 nucleotide sequence: TGCAGCGGGGAGAGCGGGAGTCCCTACAATGAGCAGTTCTTC. Translated, it gives CSGESGSPYNEQFF.

This rearrangement joins TRBV6-5 to TRBJ1-1, with D possibly TRBD1 on 5 matching bases. CDR1 is MNHEY and CDR2 is SVGAGI in the germline V gene. V was clipped by 3 bases and J by 4 bases, with 15 bases between them. This CDR3 has 15 amino acids. DNA of the CDR3: TGTGCCAGCAGTTATCGCCCGGGAGGGGTCACTGAAGCTTTCTTT. Its protein is CASSYRPGGVTEAFF.

This clone turned up a few times. The chain uses TRBV20-1 and TRBJ2-1; D is ambiguous. Trimming took off 8 bases at V and 3 bases at J, with 8 bases between the two ends. The V gene's germline CDR1 is DFQATT and CDR2 SNEGSKA (reference sequence). This CDR3 spans 11 amino acids. CDR3 region: CSPHNYNEQFF. In DNA form, the CDR3 reads TGCAGTCCCCACAACTACAATGAGCAGTTCTTC.

The chain links TRBV2 to TRBJ2-1; tentatively, D is TRBD2 (5 bases). The germline V and J ends were trimmed by 5 bases and 1 base, with 15 bases remaining between them. Germline V CDR1 and CDR2: SNHLY, FYNNEI. The CDR3 loop spans 16 amino acids. The CDR3 sequence: CASSRLRVSSYNEQFF. The CDR3 bases are TGTGCCAGCAGTCGGTTGCGGGTATCTTCCTACAATGAGCAGTTCTTC.

The chain joins TRBV27 to TRBJ2-7, with TRBD1 identical over 7 bases. CDR1 is MNHEY and CDR2 is SMNVEV in the germline V gene (reference sequence). V lost 3 bases, J lost 6 bases, and 5 bases stayed unmatched. The CDR3 runs 13 residues. The CDR3 DNA follows: TGTGCCAGCAGTTTGACAGGGTCGGGCGAGCAGTACTTC. This translates into CASSLTGSGEQYF.

J is TRBJ2-5 and V is TRBV5-4; tentatively, D is TRBD2 (5 bases). The CDR3 runs to 14 residues. Germline loops: CDR1 SGHNT, CDR2 YYREEE (reference sequence). With 4 bases removed from V and 2 bases from J, the gap between germline ends came to 12 bases. The CDR3 bases are TGTGCCAGCAGCCTGGACCCGGGGCAAGAGACCCAGTACTTC. Amino acid sequence: CASSLDPGQETQYF. The complete variable domain, with remaining parts taken from reference TRBV5-4 and TRBJ2-5, reads ETGVTQSPTHLIKTRGQQVTLRCSSQSGHNTVSWYQQALGQGPQFIFQYYREEENGRGNFPPRFSGLQFPNYSSELNVNALELDDSALYLCASSLDPGQETQYFGPGTRLLVL.

The chain joins TRBV5-1 to TRBJ1-1; a possible D gene is TRBD1 (6 bases). The CDR3 consists of 13 residues. V was shortened by 2 bases and J by 8 bases, with 13 bases between the two germline ends. In germline, CDR1 is SGHRS, CDR2 YFSETQ. CDR3 sequence (DNA): TGCGCCAGCAGCTTTGGGGACAAATTAGAAGCTTTCTTT. It codes for CASSFGDKLEAFF.

The chain combines TRBV27 with TRBJ1-4; possible D gene TRBD1, 6 bases. Looked up from germline, CDR1 is MNHEY and CDR2 is SMNVEV (reference sequence). The length of the CDR3 is 15 residues. The ends were cut back, 2 bases at V and 8 bases at J, with 15 bases in the middle. This chain's CDR3 is CASSLAEGVGEKLFF. The CDR3 DNA follows: TGTGCCAGCAGTTTAGCAGAGGGGGTTGGGGAAAAACTGTTTTTT.